The T cell receptor (beta chain) under discussion was sequenced for a study of T cells in Graves' hyperthyroidism and ophthalmopathy. Overall study: At initial diagnosis, before any treatment had begun, peripheral blood was obtained. Overall study findings and caveats: Most thyroid-expanded clonotypes above 0.001 were also found in blood.

Researchers amplified the TCR beta CDR3 regions from RNA transcripts. A set of HTBI primers served as the primers for a first-round RT-PCR of the TCR CDR3. Via MiXCR, TCRdb re-called the multiplex PCR reads, giving one row per CDR3 protein. The sample includes approximately 380,000 distinct CDR3 sequences, about a fifth seen only once; the top ten take around 4%. It was considered stable Graves' hyperthyroidism when ophthalmopathy did not progress within 18 months. On this clonotype: Its cognate antigen is unknown.

The TCR sequence derives from a woman aged 18-30 years with Graves' hyperthyroidism. The sequenced sample consisted of blood.

CDR3 nucleotides: TGTGCCAGCAGTTTCGACGGTCTCTACGAGCAGTACTTC. This translates into CASSFDGLYEQYF. The chain recombines TRBV6-2 or TRBV6-3 with TRBJ2-7, with D hard to call. V lost 4 bases, J lost 3 bases, and 10 bases lay in between. Germline CDR1 reads MNHEY; CDR2 reads SVGEGT. The CDR3 runs to 13 residues.